Listed here are 10 T cell receptor beta chains from one sample, sequenced in a study of blood T cells in healthy people across ages. Alongside a J-beta primer mix, a sample-barcoded 5' primer served in a second PCR lasting roughly 6 to 11 cycles. One entry per CDR3 protein, called by TCRdb with MiXCR from the 5' RACE reads. This table holds more than 800,000 distinct CDR3 sequences, about 28% found once. The source material was blood. Every receptor here comes from an elderly woman in good health.

With regard to this clonotype: Its ends do not fully match the called genes, so a read error is possible. The chain links TRBV5-1 to TRBJ1-6; no clear D gene. The CDR3 is 15 amino acids. CDR1 is SGHRS and CDR2 is YFSETQ in the germline V gene. The CDR3 DNA reads as TGCGCCGGCAGCTTGGGTGGCTCCTATAATTCACCCCTCCACTTT. Translation: CAGSLGGSYNSPLHF.

This clonotype has just a few counts. This clone may be a read error of a much larger clone one base away. The rearrangement uses TRBV20-1 and TRBJ2-3, with D perhaps TRBD2 (5 bases). The CDR3 length is 15 residues. V dropped 5 bases and J dropped 2 bases, with 17 bases sitting between them. The germline CDR1 and CDR2 sequences are DFQATT and SNEGSKA (reference sequence). For the CDR3, the DNA is TGCAGTGCTGGAGCCTCTAGAGCGGACACAGATACGCAGTATTTT. It codes for CSAGASRADTDTQYF.

This clonotype was seen a few times. This rearrangement joins TRBV6-5 to TRBJ1-1; 8 positions match TRBD1. Trimming took 5 bases from V and 1 from J; bases not matched to a gene: 3. Germline CDR1 MNHEY, CDR2 SVGAGI. This CDR3 has 14 amino acids. The chain's CDR3 is CASSKGTGNTEAFF. CDR3 nucleotides: TGTGCCAGCAGTAAAGGGACAGGGAACACTGAAGCTTTCTTT.

The rearrangement joins TRBV5-5 to TRBJ2-5; 9 bases align to TRBD2. Germline lookup yields CDR1 SGHKS and CDR2 YYEKEE (reference sequence). The CDR3 contains 17 residues. V was pared by 4 bases and J by 5 bases, with 15 bases of the junction left unmatched. CDR3 loop: CASSPRLPAGGTETQYF. The CDR3 coding sequence is TGTGCCAGCAGCCCTAGACTACCAGCGGGGGGAACGGAGACCCAGTACTTC.

This clonotype has at least ten counts. The J gene is TRBJ1-4, the V gene TRBV12-3 or TRBV12-4, with a tentative D call TRBD1 (6 bases). This CDR3 spans 15 amino acids. Trimming took off 0 bases at V and 8 bases at J, with 13 bases between the two ends. In DNA, the CDR3 is TGTGCCAGCAGTTTAGCGCAGGGGTTGGGGGAAAAACTGTTTTTT. Its translation: CASSLAQGLGEKLFF.

The V call is TRBV5-1, the J call TRBJ2-1; D is perhaps TRBD1 (5 bases). V was clipped by 4 bases and J by 4 bases, with 15 bases between them. The CDR3 runs 15 residues. CDR1 and CDR2 (germline): SGHRS, YFSETQ. The CDR3 coding sequence is TGCGCCAGCAGCCCGCAGGCAAGGGGATACAATGAGCAGTTCTTC. Protein: CASSPQARGYNEQFF.

Many counts were recorded for this clonotype. This chain uses TRBV7-9 with TRBJ2-5; 8 bases are shared with TRBD2. This CDR3 spans 13 amino acids. The J segment lost 7 bases and the V segment lost 3 bases, leaving 4 bases of the junction unmatched. Germline V CDR1 and CDR2: SEHNR, FQNEAQ (reference sequence). CDR3 in DNA: TGTGCCAGCAGCTTCTCGAGCGGGGGGACCCAGTACTTC. Translating gives CASSFSSGGTQYF.

J is TRBJ2-3 and V is TRBV24-1; 9 bases fit TRBD1. CDR1 is KGHDR, CDR2 SFDVKD, per germline. The CDR3 extends over 16 amino acids. J lost 0 bases, V lost 2 bases, and 2 bases had no gene match. The CDR3: CATSDSGTGSTDTQYF. The DNA for the CDR3 is TGTGCCACCAGTGATTCCGGGACAGGGAGCACAGATACGCAGTATTTT.

This chain joins TRBV27 and TRBJ1-2, with D perhaps TRBD1 (6 bases). V lost 2 bases and J 1 base, leaving 17 bases between the germline ends. This CDR3 is built from 17 residues. Germline V gives CDR1 MNHEY, CDR2 SMNVEV (reference sequence). The chain's CDR3 is CASSLRGAIPFNYGYTF. The CDR3 DNA follows: TGTGCCAGCAGTTTAAGGGGGGCTATCCCTTTTAACTATGGCTACACCTTC.

This clonotype occurred a few times. One base away lies a much larger clone, so this may be a sequencing read error. The chain links TRBV12-3 or TRBV12-4 to TRBJ2-3; D remains ambiguous. The length of the CDR3 is 12 residues. The CDR3 spells CTSRPQVDTQYF. The CDR3 coding sequence is TGTACCAGCAGACCGCAAGTAGATACGCAGTATTTT.